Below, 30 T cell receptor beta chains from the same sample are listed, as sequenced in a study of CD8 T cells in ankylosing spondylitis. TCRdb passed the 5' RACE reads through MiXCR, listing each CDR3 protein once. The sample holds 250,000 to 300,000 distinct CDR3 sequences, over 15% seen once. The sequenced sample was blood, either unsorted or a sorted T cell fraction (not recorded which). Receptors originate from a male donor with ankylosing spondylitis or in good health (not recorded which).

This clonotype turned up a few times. In nucleotides, the CDR3 is TGCAGTGCTAGAAGCAGCGGGAGCTACGAGCAGTACTTC. It translates to CSARSSGSYEQYF. The rearrangement links TRBV20-1 to TRBJ2-7; 8 nucleotides match TRBD2. The germline gives CDR1 DFQATT, CDR2 SNEGSKA (reference sequence). The CDR3 covers 13 residues. The V segment lost 2 bases and the J segment 3 bases; nucleotides outside the gene matches: 3.

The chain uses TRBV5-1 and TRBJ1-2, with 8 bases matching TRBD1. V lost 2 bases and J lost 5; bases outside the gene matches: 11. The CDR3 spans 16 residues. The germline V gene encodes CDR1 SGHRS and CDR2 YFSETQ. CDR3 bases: TGCGCCAGCAGCTTTGAATCTACAGGGGGGAGATATGGCTACACCTTC. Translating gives CASSFESTGGRYGYTF.

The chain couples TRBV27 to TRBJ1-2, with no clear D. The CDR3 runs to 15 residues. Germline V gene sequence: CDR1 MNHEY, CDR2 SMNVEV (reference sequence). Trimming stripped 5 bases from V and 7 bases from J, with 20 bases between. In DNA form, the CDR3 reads TGTGCCAGCAGTCTCCGGGCCGCGAACTTCTTTGGCTACACCTTC. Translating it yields CASSLRAANFFGYTF.

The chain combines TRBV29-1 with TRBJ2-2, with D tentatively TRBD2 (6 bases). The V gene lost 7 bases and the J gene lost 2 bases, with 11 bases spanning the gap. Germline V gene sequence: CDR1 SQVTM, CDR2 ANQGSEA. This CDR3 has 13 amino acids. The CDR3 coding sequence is TGCAGCGCGACGGGAGTTAACACCGGGGAGCTGTTTTTT. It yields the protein CSATGVNTGELFF.

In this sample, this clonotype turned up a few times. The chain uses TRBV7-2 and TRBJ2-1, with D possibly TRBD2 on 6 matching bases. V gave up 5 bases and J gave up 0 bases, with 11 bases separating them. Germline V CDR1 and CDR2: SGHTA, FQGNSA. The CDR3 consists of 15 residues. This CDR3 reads CASSPIGSSYNEQFF. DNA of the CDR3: TGTGCCAGCAGCCCAATCGGGAGCTCCTACAATGAGCAGTTCTTC.

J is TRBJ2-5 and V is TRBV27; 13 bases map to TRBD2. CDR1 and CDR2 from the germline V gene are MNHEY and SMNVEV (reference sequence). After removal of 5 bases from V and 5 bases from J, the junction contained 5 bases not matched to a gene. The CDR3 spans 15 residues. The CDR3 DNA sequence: TGTGCCAGCAGTCGGACTAGCGGGAGAGGGGAGACCCAGTACTTC. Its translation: CASSRTSGRGETQYF.

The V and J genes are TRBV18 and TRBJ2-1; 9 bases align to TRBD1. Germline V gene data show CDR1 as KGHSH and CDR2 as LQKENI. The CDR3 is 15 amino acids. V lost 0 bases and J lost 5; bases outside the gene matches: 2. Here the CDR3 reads CASSPPDRGNNEQFF. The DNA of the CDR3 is TGTGCCAGCTCACCACCGGACAGGGGCAACAATGAGCAGTTCTTC.

The CDR3: CASSNLGLAGVAYNEQFF. The CDR3 DNA reads TGTGCCAGCAGCAATCTGGGACTAGCGGGAGTTGCCTACAATGAGCAGTTCTTC. This rearrangement joins TRBV11-1 to TRBJ2-1; 14 nucleotides align to TRBD2. The V gene end was trimmed by 5 bases and the J gene end by 2 bases; junction bases not matched to a gene: 8. This CDR3 has 18 residues. In germline, CDR1 is SGHAT, CDR2 FQDESV (reference sequence).

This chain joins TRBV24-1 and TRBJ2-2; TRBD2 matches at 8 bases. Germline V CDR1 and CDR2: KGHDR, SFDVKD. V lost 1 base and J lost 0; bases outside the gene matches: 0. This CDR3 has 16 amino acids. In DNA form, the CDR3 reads TGTGCCACCAGTGATTTCGGGGGGGCGAACACCGGGGAGCTGTTTTTT. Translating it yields CATSDFGGANTGELFF.

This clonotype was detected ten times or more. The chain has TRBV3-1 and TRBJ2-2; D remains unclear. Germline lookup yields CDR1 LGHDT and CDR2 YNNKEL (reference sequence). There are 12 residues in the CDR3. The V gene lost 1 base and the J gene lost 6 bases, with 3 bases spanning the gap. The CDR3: CASSQGPGELFF. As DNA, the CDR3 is TGTGCCAGCAGCCAAGGGCCCGGGGAGCTGTTTTTT.

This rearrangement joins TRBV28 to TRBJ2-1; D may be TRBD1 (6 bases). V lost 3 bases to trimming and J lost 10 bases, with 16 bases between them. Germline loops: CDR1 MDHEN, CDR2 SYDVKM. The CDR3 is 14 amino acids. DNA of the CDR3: TGTGCCAGCAGTTTGCCGCTGGGGGCCGGAGAGCAGTTCTTC. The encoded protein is CASSLPLGAGEQFF.

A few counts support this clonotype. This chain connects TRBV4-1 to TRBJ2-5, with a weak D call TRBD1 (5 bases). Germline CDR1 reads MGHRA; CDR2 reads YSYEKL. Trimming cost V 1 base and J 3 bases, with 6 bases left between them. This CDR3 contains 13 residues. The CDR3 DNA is TGCGCCAGCAGCCAAGGCAGGGAAGAGACCCAGTACTTC. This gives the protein CASSQGREETQYF.

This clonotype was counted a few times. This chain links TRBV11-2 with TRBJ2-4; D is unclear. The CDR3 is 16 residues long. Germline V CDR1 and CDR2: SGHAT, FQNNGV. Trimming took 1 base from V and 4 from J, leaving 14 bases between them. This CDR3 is CASSLGYGEVKNIQYF. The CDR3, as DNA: TGTGCCAGCAGCTTAGGGTACGGAGAGGTGAAAAACATTCAGTACTTC.

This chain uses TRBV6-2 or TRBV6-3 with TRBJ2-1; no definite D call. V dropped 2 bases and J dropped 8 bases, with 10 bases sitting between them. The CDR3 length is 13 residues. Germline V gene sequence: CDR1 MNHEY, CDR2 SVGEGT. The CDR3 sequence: CASSYPITHEQFF. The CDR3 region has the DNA TGTGCCAGCAGTTACCCGATAACTCATGAGCAGTTCTTC.

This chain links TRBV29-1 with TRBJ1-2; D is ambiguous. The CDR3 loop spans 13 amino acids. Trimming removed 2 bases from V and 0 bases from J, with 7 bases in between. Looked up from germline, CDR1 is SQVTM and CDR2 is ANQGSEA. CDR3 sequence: CSVEQSANYGYTF. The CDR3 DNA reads TGCAGCGTTGAACAGTCCGCTAACTATGGCTACACCTTC. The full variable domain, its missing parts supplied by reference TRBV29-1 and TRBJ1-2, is SAVISQKPSRDICQRGTSLTIQCQVDSQVTMMFWYRQQPGQSLTLIATANQGSEATYESGFVIDKFPISRPNLTFSTLTVSNMSPEDSSIYLCSVEQSANYGYTFGSGTRLTVV.

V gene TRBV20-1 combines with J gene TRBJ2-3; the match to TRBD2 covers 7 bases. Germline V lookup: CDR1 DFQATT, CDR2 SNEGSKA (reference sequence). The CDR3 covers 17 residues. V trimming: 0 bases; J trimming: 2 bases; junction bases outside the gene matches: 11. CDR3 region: CSAREGVAGFFTDTQYF. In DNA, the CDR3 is TGCAGTGCTAGAGAAGGGGTAGCGGGTTTCTTCACAGATACGCAGTATTTT.

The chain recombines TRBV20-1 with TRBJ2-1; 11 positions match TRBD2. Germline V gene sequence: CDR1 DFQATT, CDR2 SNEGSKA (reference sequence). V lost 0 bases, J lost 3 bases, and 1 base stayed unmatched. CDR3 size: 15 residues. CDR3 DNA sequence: TGCAGTGCTAGAGATGGACTAGCGGGCTACAATGAGCAGTTCTTC. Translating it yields CSARDGLAGYNEQFF.

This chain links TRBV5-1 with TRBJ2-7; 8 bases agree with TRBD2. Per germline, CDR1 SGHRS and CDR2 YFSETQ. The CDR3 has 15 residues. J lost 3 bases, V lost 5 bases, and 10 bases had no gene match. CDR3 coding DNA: TGCGCCAGCAGAGAAACTAGCGGAACGAACTACGAGCAGTACTTC. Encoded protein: CASRETSGTNYEQYF.

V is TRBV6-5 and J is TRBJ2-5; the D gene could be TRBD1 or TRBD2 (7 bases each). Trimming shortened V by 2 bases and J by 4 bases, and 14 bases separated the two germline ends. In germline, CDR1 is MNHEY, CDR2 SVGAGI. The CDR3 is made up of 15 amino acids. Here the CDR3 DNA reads TGTGCCAGCAGTTACGGGGCAGGGGGGGTAGAGACCCAGTACTTC. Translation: CASSYGAGGVETQYF.

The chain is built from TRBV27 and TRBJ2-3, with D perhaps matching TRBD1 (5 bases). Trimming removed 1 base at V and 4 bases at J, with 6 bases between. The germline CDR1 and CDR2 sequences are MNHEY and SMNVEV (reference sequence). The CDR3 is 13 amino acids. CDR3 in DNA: TGTGCCAGCAGTTTATGGGGCGCAGATACGCAGTATTTT. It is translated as CASSLWGADTQYF.

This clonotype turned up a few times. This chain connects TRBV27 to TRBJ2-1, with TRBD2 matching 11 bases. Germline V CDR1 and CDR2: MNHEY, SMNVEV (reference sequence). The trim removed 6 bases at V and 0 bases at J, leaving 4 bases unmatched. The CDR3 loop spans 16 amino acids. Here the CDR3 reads CASRLAGDSSYNEQFF. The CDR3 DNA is TGTGCCAGCAGACTAGCGGGAGACAGCTCCTACAATGAGCAGTTCTTC.

In DNA form, the CDR3 reads TGTGCCAGCAGGAGAGTAGCGGGAGAAGTAGAGACCCAGTACTTC. It codes for CASRRVAGEVETQYF. The rearrangement uses TRBV7-3 and TRBJ2-5; 9 nucleotides match TRBD2. This CDR3 is built from 15 residues. Germline V gene sequence: CDR1 SGHTA, CDR2 FQGTGA. The trim removed 6 bases at V and 4 bases at J, leaving 9 bases unmatched.

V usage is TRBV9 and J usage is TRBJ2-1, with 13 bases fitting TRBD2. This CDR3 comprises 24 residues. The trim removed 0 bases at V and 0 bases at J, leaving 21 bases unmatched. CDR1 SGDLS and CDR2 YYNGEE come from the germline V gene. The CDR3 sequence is CASSVATSPRRTSGSFFSYNEQFF. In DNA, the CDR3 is TGTGCCAGCAGCGTAGCTACAAGTCCGCGTCGGACTAGCGGGAGCTTTTTCTCCTACAATGAGCAGTTCTTC.

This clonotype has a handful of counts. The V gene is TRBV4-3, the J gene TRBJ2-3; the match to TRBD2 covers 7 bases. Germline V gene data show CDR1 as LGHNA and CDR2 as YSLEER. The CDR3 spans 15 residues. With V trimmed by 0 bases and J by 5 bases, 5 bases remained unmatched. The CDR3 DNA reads TGCGCCAGCAGCCAAGATGGAGGGAGGGGAGATACGCAGTATTTT. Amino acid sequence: CASSQDGGRGDTQYF.

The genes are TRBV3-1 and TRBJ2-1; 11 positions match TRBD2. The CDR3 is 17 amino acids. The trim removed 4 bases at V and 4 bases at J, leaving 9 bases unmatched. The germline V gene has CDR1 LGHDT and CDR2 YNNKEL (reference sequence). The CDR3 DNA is TGTGCCAGCAGCCCCCAAACTAGCGGGAGTTTTTACAATGAGCAGTTCTTC. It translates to CASSPQTSGSFYNEQFF.

CDR3 loop: CASSSGQGSNQPQHF. The CDR3 nucleotides read TGCGCCAGCAGCTCGGGACAGGGGAGCAATCAGCCCCAGCATTTT. The chain couples TRBV5-1 to TRBJ1-5, with 10 bases matching TRBD1. This CDR3 has 15 residues. V gave up 3 bases and J gave up 1 base; unmatched junction bases: 1. CDR1 is SGHRS, CDR2 YFSETQ, per germline.

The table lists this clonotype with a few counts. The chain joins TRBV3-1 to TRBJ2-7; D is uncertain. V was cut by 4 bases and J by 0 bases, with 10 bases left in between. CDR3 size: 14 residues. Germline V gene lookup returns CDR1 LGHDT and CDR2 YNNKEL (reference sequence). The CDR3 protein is CASSRDVISYEQYF. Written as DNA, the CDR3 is TGTGCCAGCAGCCGAGACGTTATCTCCTACGAGCAGTACTTC.

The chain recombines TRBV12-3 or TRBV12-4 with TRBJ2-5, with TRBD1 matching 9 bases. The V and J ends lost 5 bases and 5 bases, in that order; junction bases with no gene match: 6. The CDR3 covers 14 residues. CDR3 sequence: CASSATGGGETQYF. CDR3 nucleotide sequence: TGTGCCAGCAGTGCTACAGGGGGCGGGGAGACCCAGTACTTC.

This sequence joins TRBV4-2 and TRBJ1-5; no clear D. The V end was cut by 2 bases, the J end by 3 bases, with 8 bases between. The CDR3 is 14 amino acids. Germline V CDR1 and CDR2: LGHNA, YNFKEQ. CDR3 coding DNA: TGTGCCAGCAGCCAAACCACGGACAATCAGCCCCAGCATTTT. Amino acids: CASSQTTDNQPQHF.

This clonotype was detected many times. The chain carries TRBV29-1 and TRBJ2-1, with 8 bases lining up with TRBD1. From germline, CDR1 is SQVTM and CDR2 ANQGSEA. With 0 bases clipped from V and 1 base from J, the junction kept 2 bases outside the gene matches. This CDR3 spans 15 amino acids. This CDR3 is CSVEENRGSYNEQFF. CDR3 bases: TGCAGCGTTGAAGAAAACAGGGGGTCCTACAATGAGCAGTTCTTC.